These T cell receptor beta chains were read from a single sample in a study of blood T cell repertoires in COVID-19. Clones were read by immunoSEQ multiplex PCR, and TCRdb kept only the in-frame ones, dropping some. The top ten clones hold about 1.6% of a sample with 200,000 to 300,000 clones, around 86% of them seen once. Source material: peripheral blood. The receptors come from a woman aged 40-49 years who had recovered from COVID-19. Both conserved end residues are part of each CDR3. The D gene is left open where the match is weak. Rows give clone size only sometimes, using once, few, many, or a class for an expanded clone.

V	size	D	J	DNA	CDR3
TRBV6-2/TRBV6-3	-	-	TRBJ2-7	TGTGCCAGCAGTCAGAATTCCTACGAGCAGTACTTC	CASSQNSYEQYF
TRBV24-1	-	TRBD1	TRBJ2-5	TGTGCCACCAGTGACCCGGGACAGAGCCAAGAGACCCAGTACTTC	CATSDPGQSQETQYF
TRBV2	-	-	TRBJ1-2	TGTGCCAGCGTACGGGGCCGGGGGGACTATGGCTACACCTTC	CASVRGRGDYGYTF
TRBV5-5	-	-	TRBJ1-6	TGTGCCAGCAGCTTTGACCCGGGAAGTTCACCCCTCCACTTT	CASSFDPGSSPLHF
TRBV6-6	-	TRBD2	TRBJ2-5	TGTGCCAGCAGTTACTCGGCCGCGACTAGCATAGAGACCCAGTACTTC	CASSYSAATSIETQYF
TRBV9	-	-	TRBJ2-5	TGTGCCAGCAGCGTAGAAGATTTCGGGGGGCCGTGGGAGACCCAGTACTTC	CASSVEDFGGPWETQYF
TRBV19	-	TRBD1	TRBJ1-2	TGTGCCAGTCGGGACAGACAAAATGGCTACACCTTC	CASRDRQNGYTF
TRBV11-2	-	TRBD2	TRBJ2-1	TGTGCCAGCAGGTCCGGACAGACTAGCGGGGGTATTTACAATGAGCAGTTCTTC	CASRSGQTSGGIYNEQFF
TRBV9	-	-	TRBJ2-2	TGTGCCAGCAGCCCTTTCGAGGGAACCACGTTGGACACCGGGGAGCTGTTTTTT	CASSPFEGTTLDTGELFF
TRBV7-2	-	-	TRBJ1-3	TGTGCCAGCAGCCTAAGTCACCACTCTGGAAACACCATATATTTT	CASSLSHHSGNTIYF
TRBV9	-	TRBD1	TRBJ1-2	TGTGCCAGCAGCCCCGTAGGGGGCGCATATGGCTACACCTTC	CASSPVGGAYGYTF
TRBV7-2	-	-	TRBJ1-2	TGTGCCAGCAGCCCGGGAAGGGTAGAGGGCTACACCTTC	CASSPGRVEGYTF
TRBV7-2	-	TRBD1	TRBJ2-5	TGTGCCAGCAGCTCTGGGACAGGCGAGACCCAGTACTTC	CASSSGTGETQYF
TRBV6-1	few	TRBD2	TRBJ2-1	TGTGCCAGCAGTGAGACTAGCGGCTCCTACAATGAGCAGTTCTTC	CASSETSGSYNEQFF
TRBV10-3	-	TRBD1	TRBJ2-7	TGTGCCATCAGAACCGGACAGGGGGCATCTTACGAGCAGTACTTC	CAIRTGQGASYEQYF
TRBV4-3	-	TRBD1	TRBJ1-4	TGCGCCAGCAGCCCAGGGGACAGGGATAATGAAAAACTGTTTTTT	CASSPGDRDNEKLFF
TRBV23-1	-	TRBD1	TRBJ1-6	TGCGCCAGCAGTCACCCGGGACAGGGGGCCTATTCACCCCTCCACTTT	CASSHPGQGAYSPLHF
TRBV11-3	-	-	TRBJ1-1	TGTGCCGACCCGAGGACTGAAGCTTTCTTT	CADPRTEAFF
TRBV4-3	-	-	TRBJ2-5	TGCGCCAGCAGCCAAGATAGGAGGGAGACCCAGTACTTC	CASSQDRRETQYF
TRBV11-2	-	-	TRBJ1-6	TGTGCCAGCACCATGTCAGGGAATAATTCACCCCTCCACTTT	CASTMSGNNSPLHF
TRBV24-1	-	TRBD2	TRBJ2-1	TGTGCCACCAGTGATTTGCCGGGGGGGCTGAATGAGCAGTTCTTC	CATSDLPGGLNEQFF
TRBV21-1	few	-	TRBJ2-1	TGTGCCAGCAGCGCCCCCAGGACTAGCGGGGGGCCCTACAATGAGCAGTTCTTC	CASSAPRTSGGPYNEQFF
TRBV5-1	-	-	TRBJ1-2	TGCGCCAGCAGCTTGGAACCGGCGGGCTATGGCTACACCTTC	CASSLEPAGYGYTF
TRBV6-2/TRBV6-3	many	-	TRBJ1-1	TGTGCCAGCAGTTATCATTATGACATAATGAACACTGAAGCTTTCTTT	CASSYHYDIMNTEAFF
TRBV7-9	-	TRBD1	TRBJ1-4	TGTGCCAGCAGCCCGGGGACAGGGTATAGGTTTGTTGAAAAACTGTTTTTT	CASSPGTGYRFVEKLFF
TRBV4-3	-	-	TRBJ2-1	TGCGCCAGCAGCCTAAGCGTTATGAACAATGAGCAGTTCTTC	CASSLSVMNNEQFF
TRBV6-5	-	-	TRBJ1-2	TGTGCCAGCAGCCAAGAGGACTATGGCTACACCTTC	CASSQEDYGYTF
TRBV5-4	-	TRBD2	TRBJ2-7	TGTGCCAGCAGCTCTCGGGGGGGCTCCTACGAGCAGTACTTC	CASSSRGGSYEQYF
TRBV27	-	-	TRBJ1-1	TGTGCCAGCAGTTTATGGGGGGGGCGGGACACTGAAGCTTTCTTT	CASSLWGGRDTEAFF
TRBV3-1/TRBV3-2	-	-	TRBJ2-7	TGTGCCAGCAACTCCCTGGGCCGATCCTACGAGCAGTACTTC	CASNSLGRSYEQYF
TRBV19	-	TRBD1	TRBJ1-1	TGTGCCAGCAAACGGACAGGGGGATCGAACACTGAAGCTTTCTTT	CASKRTGGSNTEAFF
TRBV7-2	few	TRBD2	TRBJ2-1	TGTGCCAGCAGCTTACTAGCGGGGGTCAATGAGCAGTTCTTC	CASSLLAGVNEQFF
TRBV9	-	-	TRBJ2-1	TGTGCCAGCAGCGTGGACGCGGGGGCCCCGGTTGGAGAGCAGTTCTTC	CASSVDAGAPVGEQFF
TRBV6-1	few	-	TRBJ1-1	TGTGCCAGCAGTGAATATCAGGACTACACTGAAGCTTTCTTT	CASSEYQDYTEAFF
TRBV5-6	once	-	TRBJ2-5	TGTGCCAGCAGCTTTAGAGAGACCCAGTACTTC	CASSFRETQYF
TRBV29-1	-	-	TRBJ2-3	TGCAGCGCTCTCGGCGGGGGCACAGATACGCAGTATTTT	CSALGGGTDTQYF
TRBV7-6	-	TRBD2	TRBJ2-2	TGTGCCAGCAGACCAACCCGGACTAGCCGTGCCGGGGAGCTGTTTTTT	CASRPTRTSRAGELFF
TRBV5-4	-	TRBD2	TRBJ2-3	TGTGCCAGCAGCTCCGGACTAGCGGGGTCCCTCACAGATACGCAGTATTTT	CASSSGLAGSLTDTQYF
TRBV2	-	-	TRBJ2-4	TGTGCCAGCAGTGAACTAGCCCCTACCAAAAACATTCAGTACTTC	CASSELAPTKNIQYF
TRBV11-2	once	-	TRBJ2-7	TGTGCCAGCAGCGCGGCGCAGCGAGGCTCCGAGCAGTACTTC	CASSAAQRGSEQYF
TRBV7-9	-	TRBD1	TRBJ1-4	TGTGCCAGCAGCCACCGGGACAGCCCCGGTGAAAAACTGTTTTTT	CASSHRDSPGEKLFF
TRBV10-3	-	TRBD2	TRBJ2-2	TGTGCCATCTCCCCCAGCGGGGGGAACACCGGGGAGCTGTTTTTT	CAISPSGGNTGELFF
TRBV11-2	-	-	TRBJ2-5	TGTGCCAGCAGCTTACGTCGGGACTTAGGCGGGACCCAGTACTTC	CASSLRRDLGGTQYF
TRBV7-9	once	-	TRBJ1-2	TGTGCCAGCAGATCCCCCACCCTGGCGGGCGATGGCTACACCTTC	CASRSPTLAGDGYTF
TRBV5-1	-	-	TRBJ2-3	TGCGCCAGCAGCTTGGCCCGGGGGAGACTAGAGATGGATACGCAGTATTTT	CASSLARGRLEMDTQYF
TRBV9	-	-	TRBJ2-3	TGTGCCAGCAGCCAAGGGGGACACCAAACAGATACGCAGTATTTT	CASSQGGHQTDTQYF
TRBV6-2/TRBV6-3	-	-	TRBJ2-7	TGTGCCAGCAGTTACTGGGCTGGGTACGAGCAGTACTTC	CASSYWAGYEQYF
TRBV28	-	TRBD1	TRBJ1-4	TGTGCCAGCAGTTTATCGGACAGGGCGGACGAAAAACTGTTTTTT	CASSLSDRADEKLFF
TRBV7-2	-	-	TRBJ2-1	TGTGCCAGCAGCCCTCGGCGGGGAGGCGATGAGCAGTTCTTC	CASSPRRGGDEQFF
TRBV6-2/TRBV6-3	-	-	TRBJ2-7	TGTGCCAGCAGTTACTCGAATCTCCGTCTAACTGATCTCTACGAGCAGTACTTC	CASSYSNLRLTDLYEQYF
TRBV12-3/TRBV12-4	-	-	TRBJ1-3	TGTGCCAGCAGGGTGAGCTCTGGAAACACCATATATTTT	CASRVSSGNTIYF
TRBV5-4	once	TRBD2	TRBJ2-5	TGTGCCAGCAGCTTAGGACTAGCGGGGGGGCTAATAGAGACCCAGTACTTC	CASSLGLAGGLIETQYF
TRBV4-3	-	-	TRBJ2-3	TGCGCCAGCAGCCGAGGCAGGGGAATTGATACGCAGTATTTT	CASSRGRGIDTQYF
TRBV30	-	-	TRBJ2-1	TGTGCCTGGAGTGAGGGGGGGTACAATGAGCAGTTCTTC	CAWSEGGYNEQFF